The source of this T cell receptor (beta chain) is a study of T cell responses to AZD1222 COVID-19 vaccine. The assay was immunoSEQ multiplex PCR, and TCRdb's table has in-frame clones only and misses some. Of approximately 100,000 clones in the sample, nearly 90% were seen once. The V and J ends lost 4 bases and 11 bases respectively, with 9 bases between them. The germline gives CDR1 SNHLY, CDR2 FYNNEI. CDR3 length equals 11 residues. The chain uses TRBV2 and TRBJ2-4; a possible D gene is TRBD1 (5 bases). This material consisted of peripheral blood, taken 28 days after the second AZD1222 dose. This clonotype was obtained from an adult who received the AZD1222 COVID-19 vaccine. The CDR3 reads CASSAGSLQYF. DNA of the CDR3: TGTGCCAGCAGTGCAGGGTCACTTCAGTACTTC.